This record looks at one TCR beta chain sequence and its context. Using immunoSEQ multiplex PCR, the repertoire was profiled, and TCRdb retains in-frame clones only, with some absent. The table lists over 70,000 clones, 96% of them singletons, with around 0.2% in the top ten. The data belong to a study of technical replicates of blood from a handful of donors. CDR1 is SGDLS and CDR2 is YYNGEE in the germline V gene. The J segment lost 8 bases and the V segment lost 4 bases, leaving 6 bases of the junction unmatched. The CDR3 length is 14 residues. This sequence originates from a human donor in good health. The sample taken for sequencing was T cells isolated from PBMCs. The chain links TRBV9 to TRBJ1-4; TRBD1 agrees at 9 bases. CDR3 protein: CASSSTGGDEKLFF. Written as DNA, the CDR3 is TGTGCCAGCAGCTCCACAGGGGGCGACGAAAAACTGTTTTTT. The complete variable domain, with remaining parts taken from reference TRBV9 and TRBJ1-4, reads DSGVTQTPKHLITATGQRVTLRCSPRSGDLSVYWYQQSLDQGLQFLIQYYNGEERAKGNILERFSAQQFPDLHSELNLSSLELGDSALYFCASSSTGGDEKLFFGSGTQLSVL.